This TCR beta chain was sequenced in a study of blood T cell repertoires in COVID-19. Overall study: The United States, Italy and Spain provided the acute and convalescent COVID-19 samples. T cells, B-cell-depleted T cells, or PBMCs supplied cDNA or gDNA.

Seattle enrolled patients during active infection and tracked them longitudinally. The CDR3 length is 16 residues. V lost 4 bases, J lost 6 bases, and 7 bases stayed unmatched. Germline V CDR1 and CDR2: MNHEY, SVGAGI. Per the original data handling: Reference gene primer amplification gave estimated nucleated cell counts. Libraries were prepared by immunoSEQ multiplex PCR; TCRdb keeps only in-frame clonotypes and omits some of them. That table is the source of V, J and clone size, and D and trimming were worked out from the DNA. The profile shows roughly 350,000 clones, approximately 91% of them singletons.

The rearrangement links TRBV6-5 to TRBJ2-3; 13 bases agree with TRBD2. The sequenced sample consisted of peripheral blood. This clonotype was sampled from a woman between 65 and 79 years old with COVID-19, enrolled during active disease. The CDR3 is CASSSGLAGFGDTQYF. The CDR3, as DNA: TGTGCCAGCAGTTCGGGACTAGCGGGGTTCGGTGATACGCAGTATTTT.